A single sample is the source of the 5 T cell receptor beta chains below, sequenced in a study of blood T cell repertoires in COVID-19. Clones were read by immunoSEQ multiplex PCR, and TCRdb kept only the in-frame ones, dropping some. The sample consists of over 75,000 clones, nearly 90% of them appearing once. The sample taken for sequencing was peripheral blood. The receptors were sampled from a woman of 80 years or more with active COVID-19.

J is TRBJ2-7 and V is TRBV28, with D possibly TRBD1 on 5 matching bases. Looked up from germline, CDR1 is MDHEN and CDR2 is SYDVKM. V gave up 5 bases and J gave up 2 bases, with 16 bases separating them. The CDR3 covers 15 residues. In DNA form, the CDR3 reads TGTGCCAGCAGTCGACCCAGACAGTCTGCCTACGAGCAGTACTTC. It yields the protein CASSRPRQSAYEQYF.

This chain joins TRBV19 and TRBJ1-1, with 7 positions matching TRBD1. Losses at the gene ends were 4 bases for V and 10 bases for J; bases not matched to a gene: 6. CDR3 size: 12 residues. Germline CDR1 is LNHDA and CDR2 is SQIVND (reference sequence). The DNA of the CDR3 is TGTGCCAGTAGTAGACAGGGAGGAAGAGCTTTCTTT. Translation gives CASSRQGGRAFF.

The rearrangement links TRBV6-2 or TRBV6-3 to TRBJ2-5; D possibly corresponds to TRBD1 (6 bases). This CDR3 comprises 15 residues. Germline CDR1 MNHEY, CDR2 SVGEGT. V dropped 4 bases and J dropped 0 bases, with 12 bases sitting between them. In DNA form, the CDR3 reads TGTGCCAGCAGTTCGCACCGGGACAACCAAGAGACCCAGTACTTC. Encoded protein: CASSSHRDNQETQYF.

This clone was seen only a few times. This chain connects TRBV19 to TRBJ1-5, with unresolved D. V was trimmed by 2 bases and J by 1 base, leaving 12 bases between them. Germline V gene sequence: CDR1 LNHDA, CDR2 SQIVND (reference sequence). This CDR3 is 16 amino acids long. The CDR3 DNA follows: TGTGCCAGTAGTATATATGGAGTCCGGAGCAATCAGCCCCAGCATTTT. Residues: CASSIYGVRSNQPQHF. The full variable domain, its missing parts supplied by reference TRBV19 and TRBJ1-5, is DGGITQSPKYLFRKEGQNVTLSCEQNLNHDAMYWYRQDPGQGLRLIYYSQIVNDFQKGDIAEGYSVSREKKESFPLTVTSAQKNPTAFYLCASSIYGVRSNQPQHFGDGTRLSIL.

This clone came up once. The chain is built from TRBV21-1 and TRBJ2-7; the table's D call TRBD2 went unverified against the DNA. TRBV21-1 is a known pseudogene. The CDR3 is 13 residues long. CDR3 sequence: CASKRVHSYEQYF. CDR3 DNA sequence: TGTGCCAGCAAGAGAGTCCACTCCTACGAGCAGTACTTC.